This record looks at one T cell receptor beta chain sequence and its context. Antigen: not known. Treatment indicated: randomized to nivolumab then ipilimumab (arm A) or the reverse (arm B). This sample is part of a study of sequential checkpoint blockade in melanoma. Study-level background: After both sequences, patients received maintenance nivolumab. After nivolumab or ipilimumab alone, approximately 22 patients had week-13 rebiopsies.

Generated by immunoSEQ multiplex PCR, the TCRdb table keeps only in-frame clones and is missing some. The table lists some 9,600 clones, less than 25% of them singletons. Trimming stripped 10 bases from V and 5 bases from J, with 14 bases between. From germline, CDR1 is LNHDA and CDR2 SQIVND (reference sequence). This CDR3 is built from 12 residues. Findings and limits, study-wide: In arm A, pretreatment tumor clonality was associated with response.

The receptor was derived from a human donor with melanoma. This sample comprised tumor tissue (inferred from file names), obtained from a patient given nivolumab and ipilimumab in sequence. This chain joins TRBV19 and TRBJ1-2; D remains ambiguous. CDR3 nucleotides: TGTGCCACTTCGACGGGAACATATGGCTACACCTTC. This translates into CATSTGTYGYTF.